These 14 T cell receptor beta chains were all obtained from the same sample, sequenced in a study of breast tumors, draining lymph nodes, adjacent tissues. Via MiXCR, TCRdb re-called the multiplex PCR reads, giving one row per CDR3 protein. The sample lists about 22,000 distinct CDR3 sequences; more than 50% were seen once. The sample was breast tumor tissue. The receptors were sampled from a female donor with breast cancer. Some clones in this sample may be carry-over from other donors' samples.

The rearrangement uses TRBV14 and TRBJ1-2; unclear D gene. Germline V lookup: CDR1 SGHDN, CDR2 FVKESK. Trimming removed 6 bases at V and 11 bases at J, with 16 bases between. CDR3 length: 12 amino acids. The CDR3, as DNA: TGTGCCAGCAGTGAACGGGCGGATTCATACACCTTC. Translation: CASSERADSYTF.

This rearrangement joins TRBV9 to TRBJ2-1, with D perhaps TRBD1 or TRBD2 (5 bases each). CDR1 is SGDLS, CDR2 YYNGEE, per germline. V gave up 3 bases and J gave up 0 bases, with 10 bases separating them. This CDR3 spans 15 amino acids. The chain's CDR3 is CASSAWDGSYNEQFF. The CDR3 nucleotides are TGTGCCAGCAGCGCGTGGGACGGCTCCTACAATGAGCAGTTCTTC.

This clonotype ranks as medium-sized (0.01 to 0.1%). V usage is TRBV7-2 and J usage is TRBJ2-1, with TRBD2 identical over 9 bases. The germline V gene encodes CDR1 SGHTA and CDR2 FQGNSA. J gave up 12 bases and V 0 bases, and 12 bases lay outside the gene matches. The CDR3 consists of 16 residues. CDR3 coding DNA: TGTGCCAGCAGCTTAGCGCTAGCGGGAAATTCAGGTCGGCAGTTCTTC. This codes for CASSLALAGNSGRQFF.

This clonotype was detected ten times or more. A much more abundant neighbour one base away suggests this may be a read error. The chain combines TRBV11-3 with TRBJ2-5; tentatively, D is TRBD1 (6 bases). The germline V gene encodes CDR1 SGHNT and CDR2 YENEEA. Trimming pared 2 bases from V and 4 bases from J, leaving 11 bases between. The CDR3 sequence is 14 residues long. The CDR3 sequence is CASSLPTGAETQYF. Here the CDR3 DNA reads TGTGCCAGCAGCTTACCGACAGGTGCAGAGACCCAGTACTTC.

The gene calls are TRBV24-1 and TRBJ2-3, with D maybe TRBD1 (6 bases). There are 14 residues in the CDR3. V gave up 4 bases and J gave up 5 bases, with 12 bases separating them. CDR1 and CDR2 from the germline V gene are KGHDR and SFDVKD. In DNA form, the CDR3 reads TGTGCCACCAGTGAGAGTAGGGGGAAAGATACGCAGTATTTT. Protein product: CATSESRGKDTQYF.

The chain is built from TRBV19 and TRBJ1-4, with a tentative D call TRBD1 (6 bases). The V gene's germline CDR1 is LNHDA and CDR2 SQIVND (reference sequence). The V gene lost 4 bases and the J gene lost 1 base, with 16 bases spanning the gap. The CDR3 has 17 residues. CDR3 nucleotides: TGTGCCAGTAGTACGGGGGGCGGATTCGGAACTAATGAAAAACTGTTTTTT. This codes for CASSTGGGFGTNEKLFF. Looking up the rest from reference TRBV19 and TRBJ1-4 gives the full variable domain: DGGITQSPKYLFRKEGQNVTLSCEQNLNHDAMYWYRQDPGQGLRLIYYSQIVNDFQKGDIAEGYSVSREKKESFPLTVTSAQKNPTAFYLCASSTGGGFGTNEKLFFGSGTQLSVL.

The chain carries TRBV7-2 and TRBJ1-2; 11 bases line up with TRBD1. Unmatched junction bases numbered 4, after V lost 2 bases and J lost 8 bases. Germline CDR1 reads SGHTA; CDR2 reads FQGNSA. This CDR3 spans 14 amino acids. The CDR3 nucleotides read TGTGCCAGCAGCTTAACAGGGACAGGGGGAGGCTACACCTTC. This codes for CASSLTGTGGGYTF. Full variable domain (remainder filled in from reference TRBV7-2 and TRBJ1-2): GAGVSQSPSNKVTEKGKDVELRCDPISGHTALYWYRQSLGQGLEFLIYFQGNSAPDKSGLPSDRFSAERTGGSVSTLTIQRTQQEDSAVYLCASSLTGTGGGYTFGSGTRLTVV.

This rearrangement joins TRBV20-1 to TRBJ2-3, with 9 bases identical to TRBD2. The CDR3 is 16 amino acids. The trim removed 4 bases at V and 0 bases at J, leaving 8 bases unmatched. The germline gives CDR1 DFQATT, CDR2 SNEGSKA (reference sequence). CDR3 coding DNA: TGCAGTGCTACGGGACTAGCTGGGGATAGCACAGATACGCAGTATTTT. Translating it yields CSATGLAGDSTDTQYF.

The CDR3 sequence: CASSLQGSPSPLHF. For the CDR3, the DNA is TGCGCCAGCAGCTTACAGGGGAGTCCCTCACCCCTCCACTTT. The chain is built from TRBV5-1 and TRBJ1-6; TRBD1 aligns across 7 bases. The V and J ends lost 2 bases and 10 bases, in that order; junction bases with no gene match: 6. Looked up from germline, CDR1 is SGHRS and CDR2 is YFSETQ. The CDR3 loop spans 14 amino acids.

This clonotype was recorded only once. The rearrangement uses TRBV5-1 and TRBJ1-3; D call uncertain. This CDR3 contains 15 residues. With 0 bases removed from V and 0 bases from J, the gap between germline ends came to 7 bases. Germline V gene data show CDR1 as SGHRS and CDR2 as YFSETQ. In DNA form, the CDR3 reads TGCGCCAGCAGCTTGGATGGTTTCTCTGGAAACACCATATATTTT. Encoded protein: CASSLDGFSGNTIYF.

The chain uses TRBV7-2 and TRBJ1-2; D may be TRBD1 (5 bases). Germline CDR1 and CDR2: SGHTA and FQGNSA. There are 15 residues in the CDR3. The ends were cut back, 5 bases at V and 4 bases at J, with 17 bases in the middle. The CDR3 loop is CASSPPGPTTYGYTF. In DNA form, the CDR3 reads TGTGCCAGCAGCCCCCCGGGACCCACCACCTATGGCTACACCTTC.

V gene TRBV5-4 combines with J gene TRBJ2-7; 8 bases agree with TRBD1. V gave up 4 bases and J gave up 3 bases; unmatched junction bases: 9. Germline CDR1 reads SGHNT; CDR2 reads YYREEE (reference sequence). There are 15 residues in the CDR3. The DNA for the CDR3 is TGTGCCAGCAGCCCGGGGACAGGAGAACTCTACGAGCAGTACTTC. It encodes CASSPGTGELYEQYF.

The gene calls are TRBV5-1 and TRBJ2-7; D assignment may be TRBD1 or TRBD2 (5 bases each). V was clipped by 4 bases and J by 5 bases, with 16 bases between them. The CDR3 sequence is 14 residues long. The germline CDR1 and CDR2 sequences are SGHRS and YFSETQ. CDR3 protein: CASSQTGGVDEQYF. CDR3 DNA sequence: TGCGCCAGCAGCCAAACAGGAGGCGTCGACGAGCAGTACTTC.

This clonotype was seen a few times. The CDR3 DNA sequence: TGTGCCAGTAGTCCCACGACAGGGGCTGGAAACACCATATATTTT. This codes for CASSPTTGAGNTIYF. The rearrangement uses TRBV19 and TRBJ1-3; 8 bases map to TRBD1. The CDR3 consists of 15 residues. V trimming: 5 bases; J trimming: 2 bases; junction bases outside the gene matches: 5. Germline V gives CDR1 LNHDA, CDR2 SQIVND (reference sequence). The full variable domain, its missing parts supplied by reference TRBV19 and TRBJ1-3, is DGGITQSPKYLFRKEGQNVTLSCEQNLNHDAMYWYRQDPGQGLRLIYYSQIVNDFQKGDIAEGYSVSREKKESFPLTVTSAQKNPTAFYLCASSPTTGAGNTIYFGEGSWLTVV.